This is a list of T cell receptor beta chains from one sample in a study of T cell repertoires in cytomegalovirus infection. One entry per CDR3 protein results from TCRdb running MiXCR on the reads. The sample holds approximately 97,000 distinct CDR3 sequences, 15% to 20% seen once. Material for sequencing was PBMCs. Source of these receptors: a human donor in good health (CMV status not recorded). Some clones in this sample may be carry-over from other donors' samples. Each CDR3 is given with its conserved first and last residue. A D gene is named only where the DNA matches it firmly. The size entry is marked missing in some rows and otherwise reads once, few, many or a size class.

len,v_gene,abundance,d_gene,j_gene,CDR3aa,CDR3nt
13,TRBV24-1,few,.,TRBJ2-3,CATSQSSDDTQYF,TGTGCCACCAGTCAATCATCGGACGATACGCAGTATTTT
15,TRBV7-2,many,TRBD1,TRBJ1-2,CASSFDTGGNYGYTF,TGTGCCAGCAGCTTCGATACAGGGGGCAACTATGGCTACACCTTC
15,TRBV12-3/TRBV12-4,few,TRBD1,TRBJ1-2,CASSQPPQGARGYTF,TGTGCCAGCAGCCAGCCCCCCCAGGGGGCGCGAGGCTACACCTTC
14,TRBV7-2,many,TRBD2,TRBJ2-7,CASSVSSGAYEQYF,TGTGCCAGCAGCGTTTCTAGCGGGGCTTACGAGCAGTACTTC
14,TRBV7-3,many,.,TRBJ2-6,CASSPGAGANVLTF,TGTGCCAGCAGCCCCGGGGCTGGGGCCAACGTCCTGACTTTC
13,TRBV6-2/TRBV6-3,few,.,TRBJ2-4,CASSSTGTIIQYF,TGTGCCAGCAGTTCAACCGGGACAATCATTCAGTACTTC
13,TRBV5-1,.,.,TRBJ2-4,CASSLDGRDRQYF,TGCGCCAGCAGCTTGGACGGGAGGGACAGGCAGTACTTC
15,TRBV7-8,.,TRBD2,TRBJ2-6,CASSRGGSGANVLTF,TGTGCCAGCAGCCGGGGGGGGTCCGGGGCCAACGTCCTGACTTTC
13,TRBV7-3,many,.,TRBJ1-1,CASGARINTEAFF,TGTGCCAGCGGGGCACGGATAAACACTGAAGCTTTCTTT
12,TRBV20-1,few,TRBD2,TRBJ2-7,CSASPGRAEQYF,TGCAGTGCTTCCCCAGGGAGGGCCGAGCAGTACTTC
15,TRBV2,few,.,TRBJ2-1,CASSDGTSTYNEQFF,TGTGCCAGCAGTGACGGGACATCTACCTACAATGAGCAGTTCTTC
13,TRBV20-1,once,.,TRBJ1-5,CSGFTGRNQPQHF,TGCAGTGGTTTCACAGGGCGGAATCAGCCCCAGCATTTT
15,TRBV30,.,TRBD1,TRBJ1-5,CAWALRTGSNQPQHF,TGTGCCTGGGCTTTAAGGACAGGGAGCAATCAGCCCCAGCATTTT
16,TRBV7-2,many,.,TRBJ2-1,CASSLKPQSSYNEQFF,TGTGCCAGCAGCCTCAAGCCCCAGAGCTCCTACAATGAGCAGTTCTTC
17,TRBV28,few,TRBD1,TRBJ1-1,CASSFGQGVSMNTEAFF,TGTGCCAGCAGTTTCGGTCAGGGGGTTTCAATGAACACTGAAGCTTTCTTT
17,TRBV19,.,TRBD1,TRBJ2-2,CASSLPTSDRDGGELFF,TGTGCCAGTAGTCTACCCACCTCGGACAGGGACGGCGGGGAGCTGTTTTTT
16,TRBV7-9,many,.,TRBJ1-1,CASTIGASGVRAEAFF,TGTGCCAGCACCATCGGGGCGAGCGGGGTCAGGGCTGAAGCTTTCTTT
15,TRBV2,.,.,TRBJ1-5,CASLPQAGQPQPQHF,TGTGCCAGCTTACCCCAGGCAGGTCAACCTCAGCCCCAGCATTTT
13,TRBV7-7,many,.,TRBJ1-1,CASSLSRESEAFF,TGTGCTAGCAGCTTAAGCCGGGAATCAGAAGCTTTCTTT
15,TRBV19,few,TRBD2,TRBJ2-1,CASAVAGGGDDEQFF,TGTGCCAGCGCCGTAGCGGGGGGGGGGGACGATGAGCAGTTCTTC
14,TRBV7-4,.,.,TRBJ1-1,CASSSRTENTEAFF,TGTGCCAGCAGCTCGAGGACAGAGAACACTGAAGCTTTCTTT